The entry below describes one T cell receptor (beta chain). It has no known antigen specificity. Within one base of it there is no much larger clone, and no base qualities were kept. The data are from a study of lymphopenia after photon versus proton radiotherapy (dated by TCRdb to between 2018 and 2021). Describing the broader study: In patients with gastrointestinal tumors who developed high-grade lymphopenia, the study compared the immunological effects of photon radiation therapy with those of proton radiation therapy. The study was designed to characterize how the impact on the immune system differs between the two radiation modalities. The cohort comprised about 20 patients with gastrointestinal tumors who received either photon or proton therapy and then developed lymphopenia.

Summary of the overall study and its limitations: The survival association was assessed only in patients who died, and better survival with proton therapy was presented by the authors as a possibility rather than a demonstrated result. Among patients across the cohort who died, overall survival time showed an inverse correlation with a larger post-nadir drop in TCR diversity. After the lymphocyte count nadir, photon-treated repertoires showed oligoclonal expansion, especially of CD8+ Temra cells, which drove the drop in diversity. Proton-treated patients stayed relatively stable during treatment, while photon-treated patients lost naive T cells and TCR diversity and gained effector/memory populations.

Relative to germline, V is missing 5 bases and J is missing 4 bases, with 10 bases of the junction outside any gene match. Inclusive of the bounding cysteine and phenylalanine, the CDR3 is 16 residues long. CDR3 DNA only is kept here, 48 bases in frame from base 1. The germline V gene yields SGHTA for CDR1 and FQGNSA for CDR2. The protocol used for the library was the immunoSEQ multiplex PCR assay. Deep sequencing of rearranged TCR beta loci, alongside multiparametric flow cytometry, was used to profile T cell repertoires. This is the immuneACCESS table as TCRdb keeps it, with only in-frame sequences that have V and J called. A part of the clones is gone; compared with another copy, unresolved V genes explain less than half, and the rest is unexplained. For this sample the table gives 35,000 to 50,000 clones, of which about 80% were detected only once. The top ten clones comprise over 20% of the sample.

The input for sequencing was peripheral blood, taken from a patient treated with proton-based radiotherapy. Recombination connected TRBV7-2 to TRBJ2-1; the central 8 bases match TRBD1. The TCR originated in a woman in her 70s with pancreatic cancer. The nucleotide sequence reads as follows: TGTGCCAGCAGCCGCGACAGGGGCCAAGGTTACAATGAGCAGTTCTTC. Translated, it reads CASSRDRGQGYNEQFF.